This TCR beta chain was recovered during a study of cytomegalovirus exposure and HLA in healthy donors. As for the study in general: The same platform used for the 600 to 750 first-cohort repertoires was also used for the 120 or so validation repertoires, as a later analysis reported. Study-wide points: Later, an analysis found that TCR clusters from the first cohort tended to co-occur in the roughly 110 validation repertoires. In vitro data verified a few CMV-associated chains as specific for CMV antigens. Cytomegalovirus association was listed for about 180 TCR beta chains.

To note about this clone: Its antigen remains unknown.

Assay: immunoSEQ multiplex PCR; the TCRdb copy retains only in-frame clones and omits some. The data show 200,000 to 250,000 clones, 80% to 90% seen once. The specimen sequenced was PBMCs. The clonotype originates from a woman between 18 and 30 years old in good health and CMV-seronegative.

CDR3 sequence reads: CASSQGWTGQPKTGELFF. CDR3 nucleotide sequence: TGCGCCAGCAGCCAAGGATGGACGGGACAGCCAAAGACCGGGGAGCTGTTTTTT. The rearrangement joins TRBV4-1 to TRBJ2-2; 7 nucleotides line up with TRBD1. Trimming cost V 1 base and J 5 bases; bases outside gene matches: 13. This CDR3 is built from 18 residues. CDR1 and CDR2 (germline): MGHRA, YSYEKL.